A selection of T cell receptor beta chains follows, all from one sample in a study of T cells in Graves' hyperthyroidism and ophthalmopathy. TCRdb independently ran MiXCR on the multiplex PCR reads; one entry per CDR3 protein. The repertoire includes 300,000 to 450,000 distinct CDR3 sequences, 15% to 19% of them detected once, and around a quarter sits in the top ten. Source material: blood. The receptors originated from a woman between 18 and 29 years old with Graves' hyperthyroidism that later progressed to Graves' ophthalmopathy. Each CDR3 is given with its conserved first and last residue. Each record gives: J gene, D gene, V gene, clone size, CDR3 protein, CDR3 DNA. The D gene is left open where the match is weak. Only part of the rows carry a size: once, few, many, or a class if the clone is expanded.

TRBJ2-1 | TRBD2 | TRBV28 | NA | CASSPEYIPGTSYGNEQFF | TGTGCCAGCAGTCCGGAATACATACCCGGGACTAGTTATGGCAATGAGCAGTTCTTC
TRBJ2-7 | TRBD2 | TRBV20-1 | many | CSARDQEREAYEQYF | TGCAGTGCTAGAGATCAGGAGCGGGAGGCCTACGAGCAGTACTTC
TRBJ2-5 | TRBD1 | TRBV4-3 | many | CASSQDALGQVDRETQYF | TGCGCCAGCAGCCAAGATGCCCTCGGACAGGTAGATCGAGAGACCCAGTACTTC
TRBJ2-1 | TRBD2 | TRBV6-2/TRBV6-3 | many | CASSYSGLAGGSYNEQFF | TGTGCCAGCAGTTACTCGGGGCTAGCGGGAGGGTCCTACAATGAGCAGTTCTTC
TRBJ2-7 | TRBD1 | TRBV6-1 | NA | CASTARLGQGWEQYF | TGTGCCAGCACCGCTCGATTGGGACAGGGGTGGGAGCAGTACTTC
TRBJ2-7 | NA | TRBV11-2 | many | CASSLEASPTYEQYF | TGTGCCAGCAGCTTAGAGGCTAGTCCGACCTACGAGCAGTACTTC
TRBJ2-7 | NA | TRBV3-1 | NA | CASSQEGRGREQYF | TGTGCCAGCAGCCAAGAGGGGCGAGGGCGGGAGCAGTACTTC
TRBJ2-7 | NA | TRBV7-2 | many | CASSLREPGWDTYYEQYF | TGTGCCAGCAGCCTTAGAGAACCGGGTTGGGACACTTACTACGAGCAGTACTTC
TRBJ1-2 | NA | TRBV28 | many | CASSDRFYGYTF | TGTGCCAGCAGCGACAGGTTCTATGGCTACACCTTC
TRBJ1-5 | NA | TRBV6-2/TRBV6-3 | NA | CASSSTRTVNQPQHF | TGTGCCAGCAGTTCCACCCGGACAGTTAATCAGCCCCAGCATTTT
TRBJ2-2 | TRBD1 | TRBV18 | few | CASSPTGFSTGELFF | TGTGCCAGCTCACCGACAGGGTTCAGCACCGGGGAGCTGTTTTTT
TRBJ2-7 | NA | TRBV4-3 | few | CASSQDWGRTVTYEQYF | TGCGCCAGCAGCCAAGATTGGGGACGGACGGTTACCTACGAGCAGTACTTC
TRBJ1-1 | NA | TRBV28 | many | CASSFPLFRSENTEAFF | TGTGCCAGCAGTTTCCCACTTTTTCGTTCGGAAAACACTGAAGCTTTCTTT
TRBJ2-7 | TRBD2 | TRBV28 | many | CASSLALAGGISYEQYF | TGTGCCAGCAGTTTAGCTCTAGCGGGAGGGATCTCCTACGAGCAGTACTTC
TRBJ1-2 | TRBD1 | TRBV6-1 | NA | CASSEAIRRQGERYGYTF | TGTGCCAGCAGTGAAGCCATCAGACGACAGGGAGAACGCTATGGCTACACCTTC
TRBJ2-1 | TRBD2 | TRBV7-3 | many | CASSSPGLGYNEQFF | TGTGCCAGCAGCTCCCCGGGACTAGGATACAATGAGCAGTTCTTC
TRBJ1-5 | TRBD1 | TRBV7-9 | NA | CASQLTGESNQPQHF | TGTGCCAGCCAACTAACAGGGGAGAGCAATCAGCCCCAGCATTTT
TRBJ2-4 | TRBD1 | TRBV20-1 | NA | CSAATGLDIQYF | TGCAGTGCTGCGACAGGGTTAGACATTCAGTACTTC
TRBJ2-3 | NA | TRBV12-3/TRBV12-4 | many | CASNSMRDTQYF | TGTGCCAGCAACTCTATGAGAGATACGCAGTATTTT
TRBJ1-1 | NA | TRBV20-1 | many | CSALRRYPEAFF | TGCAGTGCCCTTAGGCGCTACCCTGAAGCTTTCTTT
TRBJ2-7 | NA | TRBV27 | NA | CASSPGIHEQYF | TGTGCCAGCAGTCCCGGAATACACGAGCAGTACTTC
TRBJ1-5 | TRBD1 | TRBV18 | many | CASSLPGQGHQPQHF | TGTGCCAGCTCACTCCCGGGACAGGGACATCAGCCCCAGCATTTT
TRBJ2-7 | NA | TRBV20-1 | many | CSAHSYEQYF | TGCAGTGCCCACAGCTACGAGCAGTACTTC
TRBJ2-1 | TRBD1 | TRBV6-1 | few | CASNPYRGYNEQFF | TGTGCCAGCAATCCCTACAGGGGGTACAATGAGCAGTTCTTC
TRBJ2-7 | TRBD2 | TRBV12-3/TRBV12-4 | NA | CASSRTSAVYEQYF | TGTGCCAGCAGCCGAACTAGCGCCGTCTACGAGCAGTACTTC
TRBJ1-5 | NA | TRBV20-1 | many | CSARDYRGLAQHF | TGCAGTGCTAGAGATTATAGGGGCCTGGCCCAGCATTTT
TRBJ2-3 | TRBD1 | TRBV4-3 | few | CASSPTGPTDTQYF | TGCGCCAGCAGCCCGACAGGGCCCACAGATACGCAGTATTTT
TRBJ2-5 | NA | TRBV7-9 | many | CASSAVSRQETQYF | TGTGCCAGCAGCGCGGTCAGCCGCCAAGAGACCCAGTACTTC
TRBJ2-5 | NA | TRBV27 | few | CASSRRETETQYF | TGTGCCAGCAGTCGCAGGGAAACGGAGACCCAGTACTTC
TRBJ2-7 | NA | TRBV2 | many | CASSPRVADYEQYF | TGTGCCAGCAGCCCGAGGGTAGCGGACTACGAGCAGTACTTC
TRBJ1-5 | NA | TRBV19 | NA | CASTQREGRDQPQHF | TGTGCCAGTACCCAAAGGGAAGGGAGGGATCAGCCCCAGCATTTT
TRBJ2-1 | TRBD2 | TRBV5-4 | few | CASSLGREGNYNEQFF | TGTGCCAGCAGCTTGGGGAGGGAGGGCAATTACAATGAGCAGTTCTTC
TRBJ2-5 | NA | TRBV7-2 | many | CASSLTRSGTQYF | TGTGCCAGCAGCTTAACCCGCTCGGGGACCCAGTACTTC
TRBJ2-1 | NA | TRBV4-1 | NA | CASSQDPVSYNEQFF | TGCGCCAGCAGCCAAGACCCCGTATCCTACAATGAGCAGTTCTTC
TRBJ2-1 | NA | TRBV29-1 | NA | CGGINYNEQFF | TGCGGTGGGATCAACTACAATGAGCAGTTCTTC
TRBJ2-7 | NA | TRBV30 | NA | CAWSQGPGTYEQYF | TGTGCCTGGAGTCAAGGACCCGGGACCTACGAGCAGTACTTC
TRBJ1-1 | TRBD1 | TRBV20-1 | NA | CSAPHRGNTEAFF | TGCAGTGCTCCTCACAGGGGGAACACTGAAGCTTTCTTT
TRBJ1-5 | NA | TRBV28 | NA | CASSRGEWPQHF | TGTGCCAGCAGTAGAGGGGAATGGCCCCAGCATTTT
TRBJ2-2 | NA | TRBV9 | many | CASSVVSTGELFF | TGTGCCAGCAGCGTAGTATCCACCGGGGAGCTGTTTTTT
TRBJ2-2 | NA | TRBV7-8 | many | CASSTLSAGSVANTGELFF | TGTGCCAGCAGCACCCTGAGTGCAGGGTCCGTAGCGAACACCGGGGAGCTGTTTTTT
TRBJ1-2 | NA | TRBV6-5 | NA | CASSYATANYGYTF | TGTGCCAGCAGTTACGCGACCGCGAACTATGGCTACACCTTC
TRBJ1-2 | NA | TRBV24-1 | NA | CATSDPPRGVGYTF | TGTGCCACCAGTGATCCCCCAAGGGGGGTCGGCTACACCTTC
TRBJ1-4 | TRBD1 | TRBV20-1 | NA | CSAQQGTNEKLFF | TGCAGTGCTCAACAGGGGACTAATGAAAAACTGTTTTTT
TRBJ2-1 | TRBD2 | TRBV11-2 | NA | CASSLASGTGPYNEQFF | TGTGCCAGCAGCTTAGCAAGCGGGACCGGCCCATACAATGAGCAGTTCTTC
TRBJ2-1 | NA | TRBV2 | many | CASRGNEQFF | TGTGCCAGCAGGGGTAATGAGCAGTTCTTC
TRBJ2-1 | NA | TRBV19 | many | CASTHRVGYNEQFF | TGTGCCAGTACCCACAGGGTCGGCTACAATGAGCAGTTCTTC
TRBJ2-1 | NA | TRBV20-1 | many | CSASRLLVSNEQFF | TGCAGTGCTAGCAGACTACTAGTATCGAATGAGCAGTTCTTC
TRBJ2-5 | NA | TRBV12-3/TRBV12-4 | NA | CASNRGTVLSETQYF | TGTGCCAGCAACCGGGGAACCGTTCTTTCTGAGACCCAGTACTTC
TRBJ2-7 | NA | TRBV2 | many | CATQISLGRQEKQYF | TGTGCCACCCAAATTAGTTTGGGACGCCAGGAGAAGCAGTACTTC
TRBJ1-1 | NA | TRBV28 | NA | CASSSTRGNTEAFF | TGTGCCAGCAGTTCGACCCGGGGGAACACTGAAGCTTTCTTT